These T cell receptor beta chains were read from a single sample in a study of shared clonotypes between healthy human individuals. The assay was immunoSEQ multiplex PCR, and TCRdb's table has in-frame clones only and misses some. The repertoire consists of millions of clones, with 90% to 95% occurring once and the leading ten covering 0.1% to 0.15%. The sample taken for sequencing was naive CD4+ T cells sorted from blood. These receptors were collected from a man between 18 and 35 years old in good health. CDR3s include the opening cysteine and the closing phenylalanine or tryptophan. Fields, in order: V gene, CDR3 protein.

V: TRBV7-2
CDR3: CASSLGLGEQYF

V: TRBV5-6
CDR3: CASSLRADTQYF

V: TRBV18
CDR3: CASSQGQLTYEQYF

V: TRBV7-2
CDR3: CASSPDRNSNQPQHF

V: TRBV6-5
CDR3: CASSYKGPHEQYF

V: TRBV2
CDR3: CASSDGTGGIYEQYF

V: TRBV29-1
CDR3: CSVGMGFPSYEQYF

V: TRBV10-3
CDR3: CAITERDRSTDTQYF

V: TRBV28
CDR3: CASSSPPGGSQRETQYF

V: TRBV28
CDR3: CASSPDRRETQYF

V: TRBV19
CDR3: CASSTVWGDYGYTF

V: TRBV19
CDR3: CASSRPGTGVYEQYF

V: TRBV11-1
CDR3: CASSSTYSYNEQFF

V: TRBV12-5
CDR3: CASGLVQNEQFF

V: TRBV6-5
CDR3: CASSYSGGGYGYTF

V: TRBV2
CDR3: CASSFLPGNEQFF

V: TRBV5-1
CDR3: CASSFGDRDVIEKLFF

V: TRBV18
CDR3: CASSPRVGQGVPYSNQPQHF

V: TRBV27
CDR3: CASSLWSGTGVGEQYF

V: TRBV2
CDR3: CASREAVGEQYF

V: TRBV6-6
CDR3: CASSSTQPQHF

V: TRBV11-2
CDR3: CASSPRQGTAGNTIYF

V: TRBV30
CDR3: CAWRPVSSYNEQFF

V: TRBV9
CDR3: CASSVNRQSNQPQHF

V: TRBV6-5
CDR3: CASSRDSEAFF

V: TRBV27
CDR3: CASSLSKGNGNTIYF

V: TRBV7-2
CDR3: CASSRRLAPTLLQADTQYF

V: TRBV11-2
CDR3: CASSLEGPGLAGTPRETQYF

V: TRBV5-1
CDR3: CASSLPLTSGDQFF

V: TRBV10-3
CDR3: CAISSGQGTEAFF

V: TRBV25-1
CDR3: CASSESVWYNEQFF

V: TRBV4-1
CDR3: CASSHATSGSSETQYF

V: TRBV5-1
CDR3: CASSLVLGTSTDTQYF

V: TRBV5-1
CDR3: CASSFSGTPLYQETQYF

V: TRBV18
CDR3: CASSPDRGETQYF

V: TRBV7-2
CDR3: CASTKGDRDTEAFF

V: TRBV7-9
CDR3: CASSLGDRGKVREKLFF

V: TRBV11-2
CDR3: CASSLLAGGTGELFF

V: TRBV7-9
CDR3: CASSETRNSPLHF

V: TRBV19
CDR3: CASRGDLLNTGELFF

V: TRBV28
CDR3: CASRGSDRYNEKLFF

V: TRBV5-4
CDR3: CASSQREGVGTGELFF

V: TRBV18
CDR3: CASSLGQVRTDTQYF

V: TRBV5-4
CDR3: CASSPGGLNTEAFF

V: TRBV25-1
CDR3: CASSEYRGAQETQYF

V: TRBV5-1
CDR3: CASSPPGAFSSLNTGELFF

V: TRBV10-2
CDR3: CASMDYSASTDTQYF

V: TRBV6-1
CDR3: CASSARTANTGELFF

V: TRBV27
CDR3: CASSPLGGVVSGLSGNTIYF

V: TRBV5-6
CDR3: CASSLRGTGNSPLHF

V: TRBV7-9
CDR3: CASSTAPYGYTF